The present TCR beta chain was sequenced within a study of neurological immune-mediated disorders. General study points: The greatest degree of TCR clonal expansion was observed in HTLV-1-associated myelopathy, with the lowest in multiple sclerosis, below that of healthy controls. Private repertoires in all groups were suggested by the absence of shared CDR3 amino acid sequences among expanded clones across subjects.

Deletions cut 4 bases from V and 9 bases from J, with 14 bases between. Germline CDR1 reads SGDLS; CDR2 reads YYNGEE. The CDR3 has 13 amino acids. Many counts were recorded for this clonotype. Its antigen is as yet unknown. Time point indicated: longitudinal time-point 1 (baseline). The study built unsorted libraries from 2 million PBMCs kept at -80 C. The cDNA was produced through 5'RACE with 10-nucleotide random UMIs. TCRdb used MiXCR to reprocess the 5' RACE reads, holding one entry per CDR3 protein. The sample holds 71,000 or so distinct CDR3 sequences, roughly 13% seen once. This sequence joins TRBV9 and TRBJ2-1; no definite D call. Sequences were obtained from PBMCs. This receptor was taken from a female donor with HTLV-1-associated myelopathy (HAM/TSP). The CDR3 loop is CASSTRRSLEQFF. The CDR3 DNA reads TGTGCCAGCAGCACCCGTCGTTCCCTTGAGCAGTTCTTC.